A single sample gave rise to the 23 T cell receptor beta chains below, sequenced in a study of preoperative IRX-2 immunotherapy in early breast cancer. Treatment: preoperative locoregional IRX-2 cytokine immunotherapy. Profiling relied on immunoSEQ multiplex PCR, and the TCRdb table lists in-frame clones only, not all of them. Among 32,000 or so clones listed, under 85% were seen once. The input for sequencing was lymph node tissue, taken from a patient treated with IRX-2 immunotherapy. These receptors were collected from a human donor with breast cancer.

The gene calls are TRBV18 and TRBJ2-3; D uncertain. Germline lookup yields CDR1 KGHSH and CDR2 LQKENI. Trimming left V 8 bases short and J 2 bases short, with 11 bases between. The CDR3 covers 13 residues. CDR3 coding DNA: TGTGCCAGCCAGACACCGTACACAGATACGCAGTATTTT. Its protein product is CASQTPYTDTQYF.

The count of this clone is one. CDR3: CASTLKRRSSYEQYF. CDR3 coding DNA: TGTGCCAGCACCTTAAAGCGACGGTCCTCCTACGAGCAGTACTTC. This rearrangement joins TRBV28 to TRBJ2-7; D gene ambiguous. The CDR3 length is 15 residues. Germline V gene sequence: CDR1 MDHEN, CDR2 SYDVKM. V was shortened by 7 bases and J by 0 bases, with 16 bases between the two germline ends.

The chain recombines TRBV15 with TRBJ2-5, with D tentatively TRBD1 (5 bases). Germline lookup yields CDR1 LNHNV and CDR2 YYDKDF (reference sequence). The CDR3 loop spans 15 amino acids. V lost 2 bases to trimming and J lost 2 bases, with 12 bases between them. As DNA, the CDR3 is TGTGCCACCAGCAGATCCACAGGCGGTCAAGAGACCCAGTACTTC. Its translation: CATSRSTGGQETQYF.

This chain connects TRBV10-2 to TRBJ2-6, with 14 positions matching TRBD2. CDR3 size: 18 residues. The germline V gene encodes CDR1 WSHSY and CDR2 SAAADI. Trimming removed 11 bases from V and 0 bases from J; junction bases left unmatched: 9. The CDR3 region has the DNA TGCGCCGGGGGGACTAGCGGGAGTGCTGTCTCTGGGGCCAACGTCCTGACTTTC. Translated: CAGGTSGSAVSGANVLTF.

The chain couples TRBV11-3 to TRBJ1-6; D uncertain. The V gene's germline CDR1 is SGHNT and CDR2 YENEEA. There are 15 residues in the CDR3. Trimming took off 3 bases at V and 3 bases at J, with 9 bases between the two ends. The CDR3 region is CASSFGTNYNSPLHF. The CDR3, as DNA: TGTGCCAGCAGCTTTGGCACTAACTATAATTCACCCCTCCACTTT.

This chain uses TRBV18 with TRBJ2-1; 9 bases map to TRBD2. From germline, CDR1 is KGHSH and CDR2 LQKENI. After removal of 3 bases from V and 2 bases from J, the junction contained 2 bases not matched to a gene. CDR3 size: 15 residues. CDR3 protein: CASSPAGGPYNEQFF. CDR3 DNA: TGTGCCAGCTCACCGGCGGGGGGGCCCTACAATGAGCAGTTCTTC.

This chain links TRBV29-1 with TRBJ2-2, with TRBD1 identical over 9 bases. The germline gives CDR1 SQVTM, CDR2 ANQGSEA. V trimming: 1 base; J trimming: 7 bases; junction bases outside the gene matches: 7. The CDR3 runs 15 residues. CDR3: CSVEVQQGAGGELFF. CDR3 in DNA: TGCAGCGTTGAAGTCCAACAGGGGGCCGGCGGGGAGCTGTTTTTT.

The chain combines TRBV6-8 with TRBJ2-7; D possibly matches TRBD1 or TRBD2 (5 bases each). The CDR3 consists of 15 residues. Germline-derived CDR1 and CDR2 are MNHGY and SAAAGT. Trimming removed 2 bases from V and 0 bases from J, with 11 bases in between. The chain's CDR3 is CASSYARGYSYEQYF. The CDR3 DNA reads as TGTGCCAGCAGTTACGCGAGGGGTTACTCCTACGAGCAGTACTTC.

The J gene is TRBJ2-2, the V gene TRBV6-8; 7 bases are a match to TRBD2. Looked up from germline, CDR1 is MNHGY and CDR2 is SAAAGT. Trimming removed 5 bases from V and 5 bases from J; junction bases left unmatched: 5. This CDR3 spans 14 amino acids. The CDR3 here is CASSVDGGTGELFF. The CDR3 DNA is TGTGCCAGCAGTGTTGACGGGGGGACCGGGGAGCTGTTTTTT.

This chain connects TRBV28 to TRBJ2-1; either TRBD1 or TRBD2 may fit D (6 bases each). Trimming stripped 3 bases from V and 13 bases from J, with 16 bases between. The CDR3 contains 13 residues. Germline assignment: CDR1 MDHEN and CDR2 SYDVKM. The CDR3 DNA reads TGTGCCAGCAGTTTGGGCGGGACAAGGACACAGTTCTTC. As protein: CASSLGGTRTQFF.

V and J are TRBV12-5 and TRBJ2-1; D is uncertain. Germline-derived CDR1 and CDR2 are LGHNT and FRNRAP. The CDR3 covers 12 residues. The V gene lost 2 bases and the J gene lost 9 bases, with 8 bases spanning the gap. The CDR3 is CASGLSLGEQFF. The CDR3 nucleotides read TGTGCTAGTGGTTTGAGTCTAGGTGAGCAGTTCTTC.

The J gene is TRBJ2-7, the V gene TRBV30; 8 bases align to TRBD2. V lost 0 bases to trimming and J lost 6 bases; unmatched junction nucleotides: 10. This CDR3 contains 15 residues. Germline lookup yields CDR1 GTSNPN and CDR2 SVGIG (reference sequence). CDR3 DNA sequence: TGTGCCTGGAGTGTACTACCTTGGACTAGCTCCGAGCAGTACTTC. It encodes CAWSVLPWTSSEQYF. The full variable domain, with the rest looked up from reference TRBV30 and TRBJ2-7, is SQTIHQWPATLVQPVGSPLSLECTVEGTSNPNLYWYRQAAGRGLQLLFYSVGIGQISSEVPQNLSASRPQDRQFILSSKKLLLSDSGFYLCAWSVLPWTSSEQYFGPGTRLTVT.

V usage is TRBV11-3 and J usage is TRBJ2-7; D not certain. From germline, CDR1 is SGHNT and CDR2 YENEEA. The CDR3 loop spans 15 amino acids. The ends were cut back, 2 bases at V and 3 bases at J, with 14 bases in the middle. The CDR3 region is CASSLFSGVDYEQYF. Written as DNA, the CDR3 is TGTGCCAGCAGCTTATTTAGTGGTGTAGACTACGAGCAGTACTTC.

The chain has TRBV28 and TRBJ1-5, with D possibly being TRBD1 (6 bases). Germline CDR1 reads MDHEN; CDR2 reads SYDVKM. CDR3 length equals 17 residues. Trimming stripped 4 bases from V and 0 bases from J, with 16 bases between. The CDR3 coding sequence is TGTGCCAGCAGTTCGACCGGGACACTTTATAGCAATCAGCCCCAGCATTTT. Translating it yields CASSSTGTLYSNQPQHF.

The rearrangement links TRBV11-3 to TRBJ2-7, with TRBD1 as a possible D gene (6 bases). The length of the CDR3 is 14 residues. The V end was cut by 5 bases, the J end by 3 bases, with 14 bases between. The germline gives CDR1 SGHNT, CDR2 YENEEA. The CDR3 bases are TGTGCCAGCAGCCGGGACATAGAAGACTACGAGCAGTACTTC. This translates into CASSRDIEDYEQYF.

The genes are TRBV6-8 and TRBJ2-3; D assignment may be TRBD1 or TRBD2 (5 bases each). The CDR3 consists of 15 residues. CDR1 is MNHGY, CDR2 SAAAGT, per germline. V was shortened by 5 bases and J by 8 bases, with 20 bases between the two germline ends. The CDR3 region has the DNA TGTGCCAGCAGTCCTATCGGGGCTACCAGTGTTACGCAGTATTTT. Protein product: CASSPIGATSVTQYF.

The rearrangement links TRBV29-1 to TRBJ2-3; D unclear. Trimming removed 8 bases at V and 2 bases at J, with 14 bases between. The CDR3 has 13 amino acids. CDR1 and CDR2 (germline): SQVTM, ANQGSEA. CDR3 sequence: CSFSRSVTDTQYF. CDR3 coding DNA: TGCAGCTTCTCCCGGTCGGTCACAGATACGCAGTATTTT.

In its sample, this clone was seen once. The CDR3 nucleotides read TGTGCCAGCAGCCCGGCCCAACAGGGAAAAGGTCCTGACCTCCTCTACAATGAGCAGTTCTTC. This codes for CASSPAQQGKGPDLLYNEQFF. The chain carries TRBV4-2 and TRBJ2-1; tentatively, D is TRBD1 (6 bases). The CDR3 consists of 21 residues. CDR1 is LGHNA and CDR2 is YNFKEQ in the germline V gene. Trimming shortened V by 4 bases and J by 3 bases, and 31 bases separated the two germline ends.

DNA of the CDR3: TGTGCCAGCTCACCGACTCCTAGGCCAGAGACCCAGTACTTC. It translates to CASSPTPRPETQYF. The chain joins TRBV18 to TRBJ2-5; D not resolved. CDR1 and CDR2 (germline): KGHSH, LQKENI. This CDR3 is 14 amino acids long. Between the trimmed V and J ends, which lost 3 bases and 4 bases, there was a span of 12 bases.

The CDR3 region is CASSPPEGGKNQPQHF. The CDR3 bases are TGTGCCAGCTCACCCCCGGAGGGAGGGAAGAATCAGCCCCAGCATTTT. V usage is TRBV18 and J usage is TRBJ1-5; D is unresolved. CDR1 and CDR2 (germline): KGHSH, LQKENI. This CDR3 has 16 residues. Trimming took 3 bases from V and 4 from J, leaving 16 bases between them. The variable domain in full, with the rest retrieved from reference TRBV18 and TRBJ1-5, is NAGVMQNPRHLVRRRGQEARLRCSPMKGHSHVYWYRQLPEEGLKFMVYLQKENIIDESGMPKERFSAEFPKEGPSILRIQQVVRGDSAAYFCASSPPEGGKNQPQHFGDGTRLSIL.

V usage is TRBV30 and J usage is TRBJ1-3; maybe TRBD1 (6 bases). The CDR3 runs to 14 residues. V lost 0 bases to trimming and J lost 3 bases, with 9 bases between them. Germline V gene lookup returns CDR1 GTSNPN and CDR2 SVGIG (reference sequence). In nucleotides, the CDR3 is TGTGCCTGGAGTGTAACAGGGCGTGGAAACACCATATATTTT. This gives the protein CAWSVTGRGNTIYF.

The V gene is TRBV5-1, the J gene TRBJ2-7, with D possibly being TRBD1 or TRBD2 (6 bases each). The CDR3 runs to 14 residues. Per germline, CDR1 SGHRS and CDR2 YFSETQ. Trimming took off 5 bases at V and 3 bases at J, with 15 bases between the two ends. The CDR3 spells CASRLAGELYEQYF. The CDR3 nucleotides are TGCGCCAGCAGACTAGCAGGGGAACTCTACGAGCAGTACTTC.

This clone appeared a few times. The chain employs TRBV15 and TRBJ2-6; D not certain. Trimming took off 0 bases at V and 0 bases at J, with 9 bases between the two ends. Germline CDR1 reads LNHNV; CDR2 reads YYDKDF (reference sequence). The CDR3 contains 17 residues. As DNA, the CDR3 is TGTGCCACCAGCAGAGAGGGCCGGGCCTCTGGGGCCAACGTCCTGACTTTC. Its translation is CATSREGRASGANVLTF.